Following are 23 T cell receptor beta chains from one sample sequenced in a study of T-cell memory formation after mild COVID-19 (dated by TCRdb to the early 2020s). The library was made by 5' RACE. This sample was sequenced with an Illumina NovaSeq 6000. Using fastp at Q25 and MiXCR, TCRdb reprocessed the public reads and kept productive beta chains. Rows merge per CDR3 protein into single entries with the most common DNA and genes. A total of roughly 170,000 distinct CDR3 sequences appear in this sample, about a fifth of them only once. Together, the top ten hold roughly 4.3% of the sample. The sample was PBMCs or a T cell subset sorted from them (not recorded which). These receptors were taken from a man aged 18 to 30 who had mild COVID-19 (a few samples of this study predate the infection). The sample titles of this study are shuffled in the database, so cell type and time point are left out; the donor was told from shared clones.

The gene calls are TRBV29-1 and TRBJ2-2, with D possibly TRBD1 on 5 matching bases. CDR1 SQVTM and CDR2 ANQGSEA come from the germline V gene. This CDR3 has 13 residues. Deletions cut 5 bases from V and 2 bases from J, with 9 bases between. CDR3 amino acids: CSVQTDNTGELFF. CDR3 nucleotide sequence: TGCAGCGTTCAGACAGATAACACCGGGGAGCTGTTTTTT.

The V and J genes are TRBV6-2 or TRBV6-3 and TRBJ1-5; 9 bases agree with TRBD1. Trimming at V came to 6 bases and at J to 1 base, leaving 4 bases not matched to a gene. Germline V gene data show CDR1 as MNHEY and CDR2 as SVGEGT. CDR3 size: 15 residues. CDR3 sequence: CASRPDRGSNQPQHF. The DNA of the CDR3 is TGTGCCAGCAGGCCAGACAGGGGGAGCAATCAGCCCCAGCATTTT.

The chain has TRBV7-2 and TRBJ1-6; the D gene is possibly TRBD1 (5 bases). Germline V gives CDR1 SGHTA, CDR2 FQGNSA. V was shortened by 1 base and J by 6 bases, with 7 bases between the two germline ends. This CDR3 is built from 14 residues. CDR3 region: CASSLEGSNSPLHF. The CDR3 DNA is TGTGCCAGCAGCTTAGAGGGGAGTAATTCACCCCTCCACTTT.

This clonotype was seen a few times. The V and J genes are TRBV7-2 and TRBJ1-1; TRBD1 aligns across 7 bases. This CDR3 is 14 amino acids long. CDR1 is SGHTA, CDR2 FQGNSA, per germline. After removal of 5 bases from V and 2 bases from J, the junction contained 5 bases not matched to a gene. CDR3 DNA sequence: TGTGCCAGCAGCGTTGACAGGGTCAACACTGAAGCTTTCTTT. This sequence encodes CASSVDRVNTEAFF.

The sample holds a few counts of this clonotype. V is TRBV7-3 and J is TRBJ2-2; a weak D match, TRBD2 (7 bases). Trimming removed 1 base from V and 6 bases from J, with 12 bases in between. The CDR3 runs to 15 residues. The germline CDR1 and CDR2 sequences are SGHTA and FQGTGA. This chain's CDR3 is CASSLSGGAAGELFF. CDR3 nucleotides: TGTGCCAGCAGCTTAAGCGGGGGCGCCGCCGGGGAGCTGTTTTTT.

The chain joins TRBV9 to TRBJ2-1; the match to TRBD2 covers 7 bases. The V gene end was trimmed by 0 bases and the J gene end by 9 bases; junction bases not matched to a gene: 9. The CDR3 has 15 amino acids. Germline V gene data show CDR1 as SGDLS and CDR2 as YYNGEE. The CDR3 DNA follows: TGTGCCAGCAGCGTAGAAGCGGGCGGGGGTTTTGAGCAGTTCTTC. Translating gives CASSVEAGGGFEQFF.

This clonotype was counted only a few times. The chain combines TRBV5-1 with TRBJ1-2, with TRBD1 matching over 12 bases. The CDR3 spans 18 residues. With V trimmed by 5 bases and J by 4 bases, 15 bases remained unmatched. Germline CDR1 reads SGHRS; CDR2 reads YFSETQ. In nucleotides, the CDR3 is TGCGCCAGCAGGGATTTTCTGGGACAGGGGGCCATGAGCTATGGCTACACCTTC. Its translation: CASRDFLGQGAMSYGYTF.

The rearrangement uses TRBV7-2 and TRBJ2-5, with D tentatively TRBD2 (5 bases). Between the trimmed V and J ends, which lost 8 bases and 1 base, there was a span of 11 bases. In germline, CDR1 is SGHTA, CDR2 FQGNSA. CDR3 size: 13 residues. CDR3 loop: CASGRGSQETQYF. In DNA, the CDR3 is TGTGCCAGCGGTCGAGGGTCCCAAGAGACCCAGTACTTC. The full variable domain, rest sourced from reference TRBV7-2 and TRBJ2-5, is GAGVSQSPSNKVTEKGKDVELRCDPISGHTALYWYRQSLGQGLEFLIYFQGNSAPDKSGLPSDRFSAERTGGSVSTLTIQRTQQEDSAVYLCASGRGSQETQYFGPGTRLLVL.

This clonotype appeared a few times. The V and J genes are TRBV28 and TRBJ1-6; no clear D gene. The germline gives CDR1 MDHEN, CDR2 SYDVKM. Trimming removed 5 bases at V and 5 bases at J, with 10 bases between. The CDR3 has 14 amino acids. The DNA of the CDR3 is TGTGCCAGCAGTCTTGACCGGAATAATTCACCCCTCCACTTT. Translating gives CASSLDRNNSPLHF.

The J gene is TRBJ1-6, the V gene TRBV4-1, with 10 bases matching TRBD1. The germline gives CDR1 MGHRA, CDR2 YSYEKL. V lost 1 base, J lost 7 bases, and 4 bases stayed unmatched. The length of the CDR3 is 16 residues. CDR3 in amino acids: CASSQGQGAINSPLHF. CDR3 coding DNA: TGCGCCAGCAGCCAAGGACAGGGGGCCATAAATTCACCCCTCCACTTT.

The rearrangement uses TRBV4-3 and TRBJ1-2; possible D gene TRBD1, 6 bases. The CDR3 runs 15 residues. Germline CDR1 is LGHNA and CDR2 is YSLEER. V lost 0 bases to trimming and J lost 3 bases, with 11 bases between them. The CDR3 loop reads CASSQDKGVDYGYTF. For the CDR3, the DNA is TGCGCCAGCAGCCAAGATAAGGGGGTCGACTATGGCTACACCTTC.

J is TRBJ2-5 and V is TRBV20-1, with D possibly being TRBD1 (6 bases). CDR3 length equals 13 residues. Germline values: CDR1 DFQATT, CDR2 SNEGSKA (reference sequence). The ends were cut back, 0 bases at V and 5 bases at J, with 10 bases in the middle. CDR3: CSARDYRDETQYF. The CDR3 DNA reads TGCAGTGCTAGAGATTACAGGGACGAGACCCAGTACTTC.

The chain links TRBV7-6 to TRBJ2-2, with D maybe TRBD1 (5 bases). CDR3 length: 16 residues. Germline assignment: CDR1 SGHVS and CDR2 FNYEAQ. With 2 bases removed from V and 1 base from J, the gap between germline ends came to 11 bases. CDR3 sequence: CASSLSPRENTGELFF. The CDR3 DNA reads TGTGCCAGCAGCTTAAGTCCCAGGGAGAACACCGGGGAGCTGTTTTTT. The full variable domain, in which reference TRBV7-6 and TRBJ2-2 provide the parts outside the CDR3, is GAGVSQSPRYKVTKRGQDVALRCDPISGHVSLYWYRQALGQGPEFLTYFNYEAQQDKSGLPNDRFSAERPEGSISTLTIQRTEQRDSAMYRCASSLSPRENTGELFFGEGSRLTVL.

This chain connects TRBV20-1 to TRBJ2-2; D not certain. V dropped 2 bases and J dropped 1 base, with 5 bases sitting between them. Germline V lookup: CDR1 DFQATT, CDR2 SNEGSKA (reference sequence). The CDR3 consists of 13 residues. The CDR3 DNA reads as TGCAGTGCTAGACCAGGGAACACCGGGGAGCTGTTTTTT. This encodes CSARPGNTGELFF.

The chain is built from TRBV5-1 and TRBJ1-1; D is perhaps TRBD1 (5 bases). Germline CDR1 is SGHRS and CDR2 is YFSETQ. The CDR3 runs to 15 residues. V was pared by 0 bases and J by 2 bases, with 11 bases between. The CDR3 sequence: CASSLARQRNTEAFF. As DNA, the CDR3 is TGCGCCAGCAGCTTGGCCCGACAGAGAAACACTGAAGCTTTCTTT.

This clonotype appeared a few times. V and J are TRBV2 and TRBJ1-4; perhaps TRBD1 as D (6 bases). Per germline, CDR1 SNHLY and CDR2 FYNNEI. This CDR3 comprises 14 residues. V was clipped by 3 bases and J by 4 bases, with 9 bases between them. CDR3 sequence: CASSDRGYNEKLFF. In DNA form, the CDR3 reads TGTGCCAGCAGTGACAGGGGATATAATGAAAAACTGTTTTTT.

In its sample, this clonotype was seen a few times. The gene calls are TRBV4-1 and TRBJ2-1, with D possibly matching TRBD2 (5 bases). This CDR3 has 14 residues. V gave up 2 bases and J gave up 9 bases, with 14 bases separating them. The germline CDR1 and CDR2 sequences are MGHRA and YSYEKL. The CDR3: CASSQLGGRGEQFF. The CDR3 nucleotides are TGCGCCAGCAGCCAACTCGGAGGTCGCGGTGAGCAGTTCTTC.

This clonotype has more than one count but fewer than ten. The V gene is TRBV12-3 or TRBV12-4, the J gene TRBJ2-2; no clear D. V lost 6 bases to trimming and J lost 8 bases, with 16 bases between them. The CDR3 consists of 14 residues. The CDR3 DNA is TGTGCCAGCAGCCCTAAGGTCTTGGAGGGGGAGCTGTTTTTT. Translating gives CASSPKVLEGELFF.

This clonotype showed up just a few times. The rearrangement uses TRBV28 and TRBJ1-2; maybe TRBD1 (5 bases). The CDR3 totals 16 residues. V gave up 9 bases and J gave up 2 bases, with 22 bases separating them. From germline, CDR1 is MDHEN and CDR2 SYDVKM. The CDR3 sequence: CARSGGIEGSNYGYTF. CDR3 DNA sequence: TGTGCCAGAAGTGGGGGGATTGAGGGATCGAACTATGGCTACACCTTC.

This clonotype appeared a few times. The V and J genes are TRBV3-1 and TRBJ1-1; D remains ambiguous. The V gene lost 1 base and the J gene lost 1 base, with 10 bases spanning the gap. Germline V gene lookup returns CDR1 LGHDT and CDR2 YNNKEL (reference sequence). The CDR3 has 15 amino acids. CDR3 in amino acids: CASSQGVFGNTEAFF. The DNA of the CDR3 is TGTGCCAGCAGCCAAGGAGTTTTCGGGAACACTGAAGCTTTCTTT.

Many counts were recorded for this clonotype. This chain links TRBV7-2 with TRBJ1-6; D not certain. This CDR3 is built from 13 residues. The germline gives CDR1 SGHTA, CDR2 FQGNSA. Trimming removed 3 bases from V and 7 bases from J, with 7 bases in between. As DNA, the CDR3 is TGTGCCAGCAGCTTGGGTCAAAATTCACCCCTCCACTTT. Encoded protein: CASSLGQNSPLHF.

The CDR3 sequence: CASSLVGDLASTDTQYF. DNA for the CDR3: TGTGCCAGCAGCTTAGTGGGAGACTTGGCTAGCACAGATACGCAGTATTTT. V is TRBV7-6 and J is TRBJ2-3, with a tentative D call TRBD2 (5 bases). V lost 1 base, J lost 0 bases, and 14 bases lay in between. CDR3 length equals 17 residues. CDR1 and CDR2 from the germline V gene are SGHVS and FNYEAQ.

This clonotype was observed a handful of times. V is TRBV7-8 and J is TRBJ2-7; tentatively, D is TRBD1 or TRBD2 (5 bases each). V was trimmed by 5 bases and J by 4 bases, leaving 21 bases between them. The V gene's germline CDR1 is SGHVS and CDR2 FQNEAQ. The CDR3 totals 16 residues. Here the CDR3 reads CASSPDGTARSYEQYF. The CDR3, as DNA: TGTGCCAGCAGCCCCGACGGGACCGCGCGCTCGTACGAGCAGTACTTC.